A single sample gave rise to the 17 T cell receptor beta chains below, sequenced in a study of response to subunit inactivated influenza vaccine. TCRdb analysed the RT-PCR reads with MiXCR anew, one entry per CDR3 protein. This table has hundreds of thousands of distinct CDR3 sequences, 6.5% to 8% appearing once. Sequencing was performed on PBMCs from blood, taken about 23 months after vaccination. The source is a man aged 50 to 69 who received an inactivated influenza vaccine.

Ten or more counts support this clonotype. The chain joins TRBV28 to TRBJ2-7, with D hard to call. Trimming left V 5 bases short and J 5 bases short, with 10 bases between. The CDR3 spans 12 residues. The germline V gene has CDR1 MDHEN and CDR2 SYDVKM. CDR3 loop: CASSVPPHEQYF. CDR3 bases: TGTGCCAGCAGTGTGCCTCCCCACGAGCAGTACTTC.

This clonotype appeared a few times. The rearrangement links TRBV4-2 to TRBJ2-5, with 8 nucleotides matching TRBD2. With V trimmed by 0 bases and J by 5 bases, 8 bases remained unmatched. There are 16 residues in the CDR3. The germline V gene encodes CDR1 LGHNA and CDR2 YNFKEQ. This CDR3 reads CASSQDPASGWETQYF. Written as DNA, the CDR3 is TGTGCCAGCAGCCAAGATCCGGCTAGCGGGTGGGAGACCCAGTACTTC.

This clonotype was detected a few times. This chain links TRBV3-1 with TRBJ1-4, with 8 positions matching TRBD1. Germline lookup yields CDR1 LGHDT and CDR2 YNNKEL (reference sequence). The length of the CDR3 is 15 residues. V dropped 3 bases and J dropped 2; count of bases not matched to a gene: 2. Here the CDR3 DNA reads TGTGCCAGCAGCCAGAGACAGGGGACTAATGAAAAACTGTTTTTT. Its protein product is CASSQRQGTNEKLFF.

V usage is TRBV28 and J usage is TRBJ2-2; 9 bases align to TRBD2. From germline, CDR1 is MDHEN and CDR2 SYDVKM. This CDR3 has 15 amino acids. The trim removed 5 bases at V and 4 bases at J, leaving 5 bases unmatched. The chain's CDR3 is CASSGGGASTGELFF. In nucleotides, the CDR3 is TGTGCCAGCAGTGGCGGGGGGGCAAGCACCGGGGAGCTGTTTTTT.

This clonotype was seen at least ten times. V usage is TRBV7-2 and J usage is TRBJ2-5, with 10 bases lining up with TRBD1. This CDR3 has 14 residues. V gave up 7 bases and J gave up 1 base; unmatched junction bases: 3. Germline values: CDR1 SGHTA, CDR2 FQGNSA. The CDR3, as DNA: TGTGCCAGCACCCGACAGGGGGCCCAAGAGACCCAGTACTTC. Translating gives CASTRQGAQETQYF.

The chain uses TRBV15 and TRBJ2-5; 10 nucleotides align to TRBD2. V lost 1 base and J lost 1; bases outside the gene matches: 6. The V gene's germline CDR1 is LNHNV and CDR2 YYDKDF (reference sequence). The CDR3 extends over 17 amino acids. The CDR3 loop reads CATSRGGSGRTQETQYF. DNA for the CDR3: TGTGCCACCAGCAGAGGAGGTAGCGGGAGGACCCAAGAGACCCAGTACTTC.

In its sample, this clonotype was seen many times. J is TRBJ1-1 and V is TRBV7-3; tentatively, D is TRBD1 (5 bases). This CDR3 has 14 amino acids. V lost 6 bases and J lost 3, with 14 bases in between. Germline CDR1 reads SGHTA; CDR2 reads FQGTGA. CDR3 region: CASRVGQGDTEAFF. In DNA form, the CDR3 reads TGTGCCAGCAGAGTCGGGCAGGGCGACACTGAAGCTTTCTTT.

This clonotype was found many times. The chain joins TRBV7-2 to TRBJ2-7; no clear D. Germline V gene data show CDR1 as SGHTA and CDR2 as FQGNSA. Trimming took off 0 bases at V and 4 bases at J, with 7 bases between the two ends. The CDR3 has 13 residues. CDR3 nucleotides: TGTGCCAGCAGCTTAGCGTTGCAATACGAGCAGTACTTC. Residues: CASSLALQYEQYF. The whole variable domain, remainder taken from reference TRBV7-2 and TRBJ2-7, is GAGVSQSPSNKVTEKGKDVELRCDPISGHTALYWYRQSLGQGLEFLIYFQGNSAPDKSGLPSDRFSAERTGGSVSTLTIQRTQQEDSAVYLCASSLALQYEQYFGPGTRLTVT.

Concerning this clonotype itself: A junction end diverges from the germline sequence, so it may reflect a read error. The chain is built from TRBV4-1 and TRBJ1-1; no clear D gene. The germline V gene has CDR1 MGHRA and CDR2 YSYEKL. The length of the CDR3 is 14 residues. Written as DNA, the CDR3 is TGCGCCAGCAGCGCCCCGTTTATGGACCCTGAGGCTTTCTTT. This encodes CASSAPFMDPEAFF.

Points on this clonotype: A much larger clone is a single base away; this may be a read error. Since the CDR3 does not end with the conserved phenylalanine or tryptophan, this likely comes from a read error. The J gene is TRBJ2-1, the V gene TRBV7-3, with 8 positions matching TRBD2. Per the germline V gene, CDR1 is SGHTA and CDR2 is FQGTGA. V was pared by 4 bases and J by 10 bases, with 3 bases of the junction left unmatched. The CDR3 sequence is 12 residues long. CDR3 coding DNA: TGTGCCAGCAGCTCTATAGCGGGAGAGCAGTTCTCC. This gives the protein CASSSIAGEQFS.

This clonotype was detected ten times or more. V is TRBV18 and J is TRBJ1-1, with unresolved D. The CDR3 totals 15 residues. Trimming cost V 4 bases and J 1 base, with 13 bases left between them. The V gene's germline CDR1 is KGHSH and CDR2 LQKENI. Here the CDR3 reads CASSRADAWNTEAFF. The DNA for the CDR3 is TGTGCCAGCTCACGGGCGGACGCATGGAACACTGAAGCTTTCTTT.

In this sample, this clonotype turned up a few times. The rearrangement joins TRBV28 to TRBJ2-5, with TRBD2 identical over 10 bases. Trimming cost V 4 bases and J 3 bases; bases outside gene matches: 2. The CDR3 length is 14 residues. Germline CDR1 and CDR2: MDHEN and SYDVKM. The CDR3 here is CASSSSGRKETQYF. For the CDR3, the DNA is TGTGCCAGCAGTTCTAGCGGGAGAAAAGAGACCCAGTACTTC.

J is TRBJ2-3 and V is TRBV15; 10 nucleotides line up with TRBD2. Germline CDR1 LNHNV, CDR2 YYDKDF (reference sequence). J lost 10 bases, V lost 6 bases, and 4 bases had no gene match. The CDR3 extends over 12 amino acids. The CDR3 sequence is CATRESGRAQYF. In DNA, the CDR3 is TGTGCCACCAGGGAGAGCGGGAGGGCGCAGTATTTT.

This clonotype was counted a few times. V usage is TRBV9 and J usage is TRBJ2-4; a weak D match, TRBD1 (5 bases). Deletions cut 0 bases from V and 0 bases from J, with 13 bases between. This CDR3 has 17 amino acids. Germline lookup yields CDR1 SGDLS and CDR2 YYNGEE. The CDR3 reads CASSVVRGTEAKNIQYF. Here the CDR3 DNA reads TGTGCCAGCAGCGTAGTTAGGGGAACCGAAGCCAAAAACATTCAGTACTTC. The whole variable domain, remainder taken from reference TRBV9 and TRBJ2-4, is DSGVTQTPKHLITATGQRVTLRCSPRSGDLSVYWYQQSLDQGLQFLIQYYNGEERAKGNILERFSAQQFPDLHSELNLSSLELGDSALYFCASSVVRGTEAKNIQYFGAGTRLSVL.

This clonotype appeared many times. This sequence joins TRBV12-3 or TRBV12-4 and TRBJ2-1; 7 bases line up with TRBD1. Trimming cost V 7 bases and J 11 bases; bases outside gene matches: 8. This CDR3 has 12 amino acids. CDR3 region: CASTPGTEKQFF. The CDR3 region has the DNA TGTGCCAGCACCCCCGGGACAGAGAAGCAGTTCTTC.

This clonotype was observed a few times. The V call is TRBV6-1, the J call TRBJ1-2; D is ambiguous. Germline loops: CDR1 MNHNS, CDR2 SASEGT. The V gene lost 7 bases and the J gene lost 4 bases, with 13 bases spanning the gap. The CDR3 has 13 residues. The CDR3 DNA is TGTGCCAGCACGCCGGCGGGGTTCTATGGCTACACCTTC. Translation: CASTPAGFYGYTF.

The rearrangement joins TRBV5-1 to TRBJ2-5; TRBD1 matches 8 bases. Trimming removed 4 bases from V and 4 bases from J; junction bases left unmatched: 9. The CDR3 covers 15 residues. Germline CDR1 is SGHRS and CDR2 is YFSETQ. The CDR3: CASSPTGAIIETQYF. The CDR3 region has the DNA TGCGCCAGCAGCCCGACAGGGGCGATAATAGAGACCCAGTACTTC.